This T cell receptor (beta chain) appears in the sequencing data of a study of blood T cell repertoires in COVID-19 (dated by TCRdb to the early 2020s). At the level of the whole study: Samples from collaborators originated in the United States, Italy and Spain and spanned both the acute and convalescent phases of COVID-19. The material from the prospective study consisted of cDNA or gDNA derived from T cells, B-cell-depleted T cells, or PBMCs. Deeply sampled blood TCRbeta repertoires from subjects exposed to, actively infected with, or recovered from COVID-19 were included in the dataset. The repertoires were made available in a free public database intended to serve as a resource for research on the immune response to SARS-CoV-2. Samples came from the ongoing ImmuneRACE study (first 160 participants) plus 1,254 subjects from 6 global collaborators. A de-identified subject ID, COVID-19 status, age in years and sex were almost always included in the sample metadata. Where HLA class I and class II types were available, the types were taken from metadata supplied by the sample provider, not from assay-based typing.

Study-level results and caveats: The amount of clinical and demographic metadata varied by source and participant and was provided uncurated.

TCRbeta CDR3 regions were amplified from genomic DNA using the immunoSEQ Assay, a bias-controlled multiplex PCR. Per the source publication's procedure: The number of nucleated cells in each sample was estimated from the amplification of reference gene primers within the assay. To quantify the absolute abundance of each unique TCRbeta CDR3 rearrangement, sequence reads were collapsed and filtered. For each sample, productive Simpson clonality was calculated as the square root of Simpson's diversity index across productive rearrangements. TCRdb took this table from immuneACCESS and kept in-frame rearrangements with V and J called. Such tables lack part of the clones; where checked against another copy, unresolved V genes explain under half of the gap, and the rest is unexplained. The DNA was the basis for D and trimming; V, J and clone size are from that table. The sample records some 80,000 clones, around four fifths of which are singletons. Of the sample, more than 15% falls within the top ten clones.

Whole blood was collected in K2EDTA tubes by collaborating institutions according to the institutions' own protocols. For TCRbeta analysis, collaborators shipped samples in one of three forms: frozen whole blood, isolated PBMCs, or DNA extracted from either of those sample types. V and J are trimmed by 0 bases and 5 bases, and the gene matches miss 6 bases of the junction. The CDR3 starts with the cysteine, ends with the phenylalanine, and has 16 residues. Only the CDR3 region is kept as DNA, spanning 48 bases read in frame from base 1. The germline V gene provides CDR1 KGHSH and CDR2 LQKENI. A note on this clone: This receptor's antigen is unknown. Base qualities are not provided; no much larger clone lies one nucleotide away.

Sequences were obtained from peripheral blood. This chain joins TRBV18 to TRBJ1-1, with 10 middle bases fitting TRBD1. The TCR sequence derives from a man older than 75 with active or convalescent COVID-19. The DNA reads TGTGCCAGCTCACCACCGGGACAGGGGTTGGGGACTGAAGCTTTCTTT. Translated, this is CASSPPGQGLGTEAFF.